This TCR beta chain came from a study of T cell responses to AZD1222 COVID-19 vaccine. General study findings and limits: Reportedly, nearly half of unique spike TCRs recognized epitopes outside B.1.351/B.1.1.7 mutations. Among vaccine-associated CD4 TCRs, coverage spanned spike, with dominance at 160-218 and 743-854.

From germline, CDR1 is ENHRY and CDR2 SYGVKD. V dropped 3 bases and J dropped 4; count of bases not matched to a gene: 7. The CDR3 extends over 17 amino acids. TCRdb's table, derived via immunoSEQ multiplex PCR, lists solely in-frame clones and lacks some. The sample consists of 110,000 to 150,000 clones, roughly 88% of them appearing once. A note on this clone: Its antigen is currently unknown.

The chain has TRBV10-3 and TRBJ2-3; TRBD2 agrees at 13 bases. This specimen consisted of peripheral blood, obtained on day 0 of AZD1222 vaccination. This sequence originates from an adult in good health. The CDR3 loop reads CAISETSGRAGSDTQYF. CDR3 bases: TGTGCCATCAGTGAAACTAGCGGGAGGGCGGGTTCAGATACGCAGTATTTT.